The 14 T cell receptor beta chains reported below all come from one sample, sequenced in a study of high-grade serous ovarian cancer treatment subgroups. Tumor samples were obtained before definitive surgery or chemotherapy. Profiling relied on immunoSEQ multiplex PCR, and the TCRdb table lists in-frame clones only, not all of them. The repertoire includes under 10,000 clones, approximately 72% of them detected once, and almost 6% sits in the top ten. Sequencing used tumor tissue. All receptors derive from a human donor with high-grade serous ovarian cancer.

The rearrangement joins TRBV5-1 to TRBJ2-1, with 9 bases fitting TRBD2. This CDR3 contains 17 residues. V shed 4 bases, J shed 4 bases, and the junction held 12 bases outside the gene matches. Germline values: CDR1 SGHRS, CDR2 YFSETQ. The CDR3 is CASSRYPGTSRYNEQFF. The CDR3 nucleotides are TGCGCCAGCAGCCGTTATCCCGGGACTAGCAGGTACAATGAGCAGTTCTTC.

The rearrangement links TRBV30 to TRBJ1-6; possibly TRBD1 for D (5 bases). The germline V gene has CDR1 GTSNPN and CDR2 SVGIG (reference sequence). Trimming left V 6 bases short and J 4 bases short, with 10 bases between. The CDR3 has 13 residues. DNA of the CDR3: TGTGCCTGCCGGGGGGAGTATAATTCACCCCTCCACTTT. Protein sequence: CACRGEYNSPLHF.

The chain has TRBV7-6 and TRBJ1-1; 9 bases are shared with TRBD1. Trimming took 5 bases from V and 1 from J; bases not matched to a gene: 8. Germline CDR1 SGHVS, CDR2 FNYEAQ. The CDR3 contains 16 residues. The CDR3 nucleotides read TGTGCCAGCAGCCCCAGGACAGGGGAAAGGAACACTGAAGCTTTCTTT. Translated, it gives CASSPRTGERNTEAFF.

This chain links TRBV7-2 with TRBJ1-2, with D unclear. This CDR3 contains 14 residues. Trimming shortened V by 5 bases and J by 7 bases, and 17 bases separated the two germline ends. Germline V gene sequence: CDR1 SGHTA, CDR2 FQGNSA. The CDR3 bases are TGTGCCAGCAGCCCCAGCCGGGCGGGCCTTGGCTACACCTTC. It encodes CASSPSRAGLGYTF.

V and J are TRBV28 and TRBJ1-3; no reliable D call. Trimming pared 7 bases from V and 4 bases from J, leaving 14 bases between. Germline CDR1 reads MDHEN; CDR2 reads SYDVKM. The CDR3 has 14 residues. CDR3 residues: CASTSGGAGNTIYF. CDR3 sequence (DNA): TGTGCCAGCACCTCGGGAGGAGCGGGAAACACCATATATTTT.

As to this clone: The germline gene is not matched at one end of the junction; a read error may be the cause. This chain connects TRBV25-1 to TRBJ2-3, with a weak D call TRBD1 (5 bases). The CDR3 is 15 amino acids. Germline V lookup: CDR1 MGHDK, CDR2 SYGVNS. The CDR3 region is CASSDLLQGTDTQYF. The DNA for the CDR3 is TGTGCCAGCAGTGATCTCTTGCAGGGCACGGATACGCAGTATTTT.

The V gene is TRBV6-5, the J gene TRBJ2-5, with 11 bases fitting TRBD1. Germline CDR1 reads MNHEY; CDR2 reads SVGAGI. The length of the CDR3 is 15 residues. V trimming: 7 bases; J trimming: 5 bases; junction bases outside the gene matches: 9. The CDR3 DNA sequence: TGTGCCAGCAAATGGAGGACAGGGGGCTCGGAGACCCAGTACTTC. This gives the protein CASKWRTGGSETQYF.

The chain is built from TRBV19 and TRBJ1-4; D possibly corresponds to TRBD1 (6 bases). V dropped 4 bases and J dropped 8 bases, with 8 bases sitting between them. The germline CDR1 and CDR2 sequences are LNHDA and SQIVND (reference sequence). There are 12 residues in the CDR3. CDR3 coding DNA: TGTGCCAGTAGTACCGGGGGCGAAAAACTGTTTTTT. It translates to CASSTGGEKLFF.

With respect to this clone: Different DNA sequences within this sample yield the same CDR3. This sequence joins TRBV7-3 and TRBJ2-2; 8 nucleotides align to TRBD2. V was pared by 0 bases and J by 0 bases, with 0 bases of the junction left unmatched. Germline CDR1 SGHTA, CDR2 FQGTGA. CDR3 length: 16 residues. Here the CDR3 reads CASSLTSGANTGELFF. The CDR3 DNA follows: TGTGCCAGCAGCTTAACTAGCGGGGCGAACACCGGGGAGCTGTTTTTT.

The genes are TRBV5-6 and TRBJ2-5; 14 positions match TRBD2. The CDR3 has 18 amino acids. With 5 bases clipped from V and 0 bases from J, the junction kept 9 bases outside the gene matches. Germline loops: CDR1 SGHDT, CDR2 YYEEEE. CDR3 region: CASRFRTSGRKDQETQYF. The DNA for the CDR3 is TGTGCCAGCAGATTCCGGACTAGCGGGAGGAAAGACCAAGAGACCCAGTACTTC.

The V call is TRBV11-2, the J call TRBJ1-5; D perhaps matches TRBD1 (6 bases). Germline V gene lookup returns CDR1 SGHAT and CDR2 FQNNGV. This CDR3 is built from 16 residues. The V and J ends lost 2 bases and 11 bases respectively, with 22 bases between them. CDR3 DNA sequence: TGTGCCAGCAGCTTAAACTGGGACAACCGTCCTATGACCCAGCATTTT. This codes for CASSLNWDNRPMTQHF. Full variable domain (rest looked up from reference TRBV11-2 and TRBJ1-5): EAGVAQSPRYKIIEKRQSVAFWCNPISGHATLYWYQQILGQGPKLLIQFQNNGVVDDSQLPKDRFSAERLKGVDSTLKIQPAKLEDSAVYLCASSLNWDNRPMTQHFGDGTRLSIL.

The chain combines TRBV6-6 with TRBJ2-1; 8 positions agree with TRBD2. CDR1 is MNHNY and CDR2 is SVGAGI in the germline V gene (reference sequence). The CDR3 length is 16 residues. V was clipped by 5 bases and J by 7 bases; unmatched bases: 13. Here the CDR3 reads CASSNSGTRGLNEQFF. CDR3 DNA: TGTGCCAGCAGTAATTCCGGGACTAGAGGTCTTAATGAGCAGTTCTTC.

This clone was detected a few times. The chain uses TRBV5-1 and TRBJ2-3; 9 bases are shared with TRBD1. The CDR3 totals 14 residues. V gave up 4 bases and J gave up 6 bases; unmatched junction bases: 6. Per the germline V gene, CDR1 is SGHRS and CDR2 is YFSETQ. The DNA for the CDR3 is TGCGCCAGCAGCCCCGACAGGGGGAGGGATACGCAGTATTTT. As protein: CASSPDRGRDTQYF. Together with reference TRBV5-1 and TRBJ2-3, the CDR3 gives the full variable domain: KAGVTQTPRYLIKTRGQQVTLSCSPISGHRSVSWYQQTPGQGLQFLFEYFSETQRNKGNFPGRFSGRQFSNSRSEMNVSTLELGDSALYLCASSPDRGRDTQYFGPGTRLTVL.

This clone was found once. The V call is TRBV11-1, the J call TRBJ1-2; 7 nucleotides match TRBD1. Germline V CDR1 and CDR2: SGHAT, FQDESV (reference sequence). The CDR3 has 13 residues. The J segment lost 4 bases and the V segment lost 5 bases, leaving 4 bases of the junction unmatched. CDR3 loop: CASSPRQGYGYTF. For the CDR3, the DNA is TGTGCCAGCAGCCCAAGACAGGGCTATGGCTACACCTTC.